This is a list of T cell receptor beta chains from one sample in a study of T cell clones after liver transplantation. Assay used: immunoSEQ multiplex PCR; TCRdb lists only in-frame clones, some missing. The data contain 99,000 or so clones, 75% to 85% of them singletons. This specimen was CD4+ T cells from blood, taken before liver transplant. These receptors came from a human donor who received a liver transplant. Each CDR3 is given with its conserved first and last residue. The D gene is left open where the match is weak. Size is omitted from some rows. Given values are once, few, many or a class for expanded clones.

.	TRBV19	.	TRBJ2-1	CASSGGFYEQFF	TGTGCCAGTAGTGGAGGGTTCTATGAGCAGTTCTTC
.	TRBV4-1	.	TRBJ2-7	CASSQDTRSYEQYF	TGCGCCAGCAGCCAAGATACCCGATCTTACGAGCAGTACTTC
many	TRBV9	TRBD1	TRBJ2-7	CASSSRQGAYEQYF	TGTGCCAGCAGCTCGAGACAGGGAGCCTACGAGCAGTACTTC
.	TRBV7-2	.	TRBJ1-2	CASSLEGAGVGGYTF	TGTGCCAGCAGCTTAGAGGGAGCGGGGGTAGGTGGCTACACCTTC
once	TRBV11-1	TRBD1	TRBJ2-7	CASSLDRGFDEQYF	TGTGCCAGCAGCTTGGACAGGGGGTTCGACGAGCAGTACTTC
.	TRBV10-3	.	TRBJ2-7	CAISDRTKTYEQYF	TGTGCCATCAGTGACAGAACTAAGACCTACGAGCAGTACTTC
few	TRBV30	TRBD2	TRBJ2-2	CAWSGVAGGTGELFF	TGTGCCTGGAGTGGGGTCGCGGGAGGGACCGGGGAGCTGTTTTTT
.	TRBV7-3	.	TRBJ1-1	CASSFQGIGNTEAFF	TGTGCCAGCAGCTTTCAGGGGATAGGAAACACTGAAGCTTTCTTT
.	TRBV5-8	.	TRBJ2-5	CASSRSLVRETQYF	TGTGCCAGCAGCCGAAGCCTAGTCCGAGAGACCCAGTACTTC
few	TRBV7-9	.	TRBJ2-1	CASSHLAILGYNEQFF	TGTGCCAGCAGCCATCTTGCAATTCTTGGGTACAATGAGCAGTTCTTC
.	TRBV6-1	TRBD2	TRBJ2-2	CASSEVAGTNTGELFF	TGTGCCAGCAGTGAGGTAGCGGGGACGAACACCGGGGAGCTGTTTTTT
.	TRBV4-3	.	TRBJ1-6	CASSQASHQGSPLHF	TGCGCCAGCAGCCAAGCCTCCCATCAAGGTTCACCCCTCCACTTT
.	TRBV10-3	TRBD1	TRBJ1-4	CAISAGQGKKLFF	TGTGCCATCAGTGCAGGACAGGGGAAAAAACTGTTTTTT
.	TRBV19	TRBD1	TRBJ2-7	CASTRDSPYEQYF	TGTGCCAGTACCCGGGACAGCCCCTACGAGCAGTACTTC
.	TRBV19	.	TRBJ1-2	CASSQNNYGYTF	TGTGCCAGTAGTCAGAATAACTATGGCTACACCTTC
.	TRBV19	.	TRBJ1-5	CASSITNQPQHF	TGTGCCAGTAGTATAACTAATCAGCCCCAGCATTTT
.	TRBV7-2	.	TRBJ1-2	CASSFGQPYGYTF	TGTGCCAGCAGCTTCGGACAGCCCTATGGCTACACCTTC
.	TRBV29-1	.	TRBJ1-2	CSVERGPQGYTF	TGCAGCGTTGAAAGGGGTCCTCAAGGCTACACCTTC
.	TRBV7-7	.	TRBJ2-7	CASSPLQSSYEQYF	TGTGCCAGCAGCCCGCTACAGAGCTCCTACGAGCAGTACTTC
.	TRBV18	.	TRBJ1-5	CASSHGQIQPQHF	TGTGCCAGCTCACATGGACAGATTCAGCCCCAGCATTTT
.	TRBV5-8	.	TRBJ1-5	CASSPGERVAQPQHF	TGTGCCAGCAGCCCGGGAGAACGAGTTGCCCAGCCCCAGCATTTT
once	TRBV11-3	TRBD2	TRBJ2-1	CASSSRPGLDDNEQFF	TGTGCCAGCAGCAGCAGACCGGGACTAGATGACAATGAGCAGTTCTTC
.	TRBV2	TRBD1	TRBJ2-1	CASRKDREPYNEQFF	TGTGCCAGCAGAAAGGACAGGGAACCCTACAATGAGCAGTTCTTC
.	TRBV7-2	TRBD1	TRBJ1-2	CASSLEYRGLNYGYTF	TGTGCCAGCAGCTTAGAATACAGGGGGCTCAACTATGGCTACACCTTC
.	TRBV7-2	.	TRBJ2-2	CASSPVGGLRTGELFF	TGTGCCAGCAGCCCGGTCGGGGGCCTTAGGACCGGGGAGCTGTTTTTT
.	TRBV4-1	.	TRBJ1-4	CASTPAGGRLNEKLFF	TGCGCCAGCACCCCAGCAGGCGGCAGACTTAATGAAAAACTGTTTTTT
.	TRBV5-4	TRBD2	TRBJ2-3	CASSPTPTSGGAGRTDTQYF	TGTGCCAGCAGTCCGACCCCCACTAGCGGGGGGGCCGGGCGGACAGATACGCAGTATTTT
.	TRBV9	.	TRBJ1-6	CASSGGENSPLHF	TGTGCCAGCAGCGGGGGGGAAAACTCACCCCTCCACTTT
once	TRBV5-1	.	TRBJ1-4	CASSAQGPRAGSRTNEKLFF	TGCGCCAGCAGCGCGCAAGGTCCGAGGGCAGGCAGCAGAACTAATGAAAAACTGTTTTTT
once	TRBV7-2	TRBD1	TRBJ2-4	CASSLGTGVAKNIQYF	TGTGCCAGCAGCTTAGGGACAGGGGTAGCCAAAAACATTCAGTACTTC
.	TRBV10-3	.	TRBJ2-1	CAISGNNPSYNEQFF	TGTGCCATCAGTGGGAACAACCCCTCCTACAATGAGCAGTTCTTC
.	TRBV28	.	TRBJ2-2	CASSPPTASAGELFF	TGTGCCAGCTCGCCCCCGACAGCTTCGGCCGGGGAGCTGTTTTTT
.	TRBV6-5	TRBD1	TRBJ2-5	CASRGQGRETQYF	TGTGCCAGCAGGGGACAGGGGAGAGAGACCCAGTACTTC
.	TRBV14	.	TRBJ1-1	CASSLGLLNTEAFF	TGTGCCAGCAGCCTCGGACTCCTGAACACTGAAGCTTTCTTT
.	TRBV6-4	.	TRBJ2-7	CASSDSGDGGPYEQYF	TGTGCCAGCAGTGACTCGGGGGACGGGGGCCCCTACGAGCAGTACTTC
.	TRBV5-1	TRBD1	TRBJ2-5	CASSQQPEARGETQYF	TGCGCCAGCAGCCAACAACCCGAGGCCAGGGGGGAGACCCAGTACTTC
.	TRBV6-5	.	TRBJ1-1	CASRTPAEAFF	TGTGCCAGCAGGACGCCGGCGGAAGCTTTCTTT
.	TRBV5-1	.	TRBJ2-3	CASKNSGVSDTQYF	TGCGCCAGCAAAAATTCAGGGGTTTCGGATACGCAGTATTTT
.	TRBV27	.	TRBJ2-2	CASSPLLLGGELFF	TGTGCCAGCAGTCCCCTGTTGCTAGGCGGGGAGCTGTTTTTT
.	TRBV7-6	TRBD1	TRBJ2-5	CASSTGGRITETQYF	TGTGCCAGTTCGACAGGGGGGAGAATTACAGAGACCCAGTACTTC
.	TRBV19	.	TRBJ2-2	CASSPSIGEAGELFF	TGTGCCAGTAGTCCGTCCATAGGGGAGGCCGGGGAGCTGTTTTTT
.	TRBV7-7	TRBD1	TRBJ2-5	CASTPTGNIQETQYF	TGTGCCAGCACCCCGACAGGGAATATCCAAGAGACCCAGTACTTC
.	TRBV27	.	TRBJ2-3	CASSLGTGEADTQYF	TGTGCCAGCAGTTTAGGGACGGGGGAGGCAGATACGCAGTATTTT
.	TRBV28	TRBD1	TRBJ2-2	CASSRRQGAGELFF	TGTGCCAGCAGCCGGCGACAGGGTGCCGGGGAGCTGTTTTTT